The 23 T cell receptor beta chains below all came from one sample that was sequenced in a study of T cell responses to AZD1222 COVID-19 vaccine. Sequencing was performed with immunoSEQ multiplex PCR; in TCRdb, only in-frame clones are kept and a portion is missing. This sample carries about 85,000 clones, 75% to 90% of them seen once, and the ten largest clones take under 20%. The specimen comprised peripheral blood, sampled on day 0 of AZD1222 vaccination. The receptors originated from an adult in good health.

The CDR3 loop reads CASSLGSPSNYGYTF. CDR3 DNA sequence: TGTGCCAGCAGCTTAGGGAGCCCCTCCAACTATGGCTACACCTTC. The genes are TRBV11-2 and TRBJ1-2, with D unclear. The CDR3 is made up of 15 amino acids. Trimming took 1 base from V and 2 from J, leaving 11 bases between them. Germline assignment: CDR1 SGHAT and CDR2 FQNNGV.

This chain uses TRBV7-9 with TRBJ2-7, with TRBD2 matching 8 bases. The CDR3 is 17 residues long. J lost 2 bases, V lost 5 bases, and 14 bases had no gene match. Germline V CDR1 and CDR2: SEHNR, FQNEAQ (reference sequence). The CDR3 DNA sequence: TGTGCCAGCAGCCGTACCTTATTCCGGGAGGGAACCTACGAGCAGTACTTC. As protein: CASSRTLFREGTYEQYF.

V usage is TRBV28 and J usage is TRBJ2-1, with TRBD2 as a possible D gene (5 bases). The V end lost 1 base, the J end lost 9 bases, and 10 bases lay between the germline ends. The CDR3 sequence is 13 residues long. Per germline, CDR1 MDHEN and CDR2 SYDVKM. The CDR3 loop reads CASSLYVRGEQFF. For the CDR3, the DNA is TGTGCCAGCAGTTTATACGTCCGGGGTGAGCAGTTCTTC.

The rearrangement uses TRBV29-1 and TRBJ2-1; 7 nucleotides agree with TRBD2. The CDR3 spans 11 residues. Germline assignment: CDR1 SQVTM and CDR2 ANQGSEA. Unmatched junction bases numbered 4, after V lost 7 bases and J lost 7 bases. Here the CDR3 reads CSGRAGNEQFF. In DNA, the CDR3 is TGCAGCGGACGAGCGGGGAATGAGCAGTTCTTC.

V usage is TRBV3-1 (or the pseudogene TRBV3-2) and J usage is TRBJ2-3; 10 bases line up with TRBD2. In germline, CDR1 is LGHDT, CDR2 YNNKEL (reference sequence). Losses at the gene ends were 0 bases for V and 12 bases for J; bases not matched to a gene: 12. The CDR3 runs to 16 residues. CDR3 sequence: CASSQDWPAGGPRQYF. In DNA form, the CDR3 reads TGTGCCAGCAGCCAAGATTGGCCAGCGGGAGGGCCTCGACAGTATTTT.

CDR3 nucleotide sequence: TGTGCCAGCTCCCCGGGGACGCCCTCTGACGGCTACACCTTC. Protein sequence: CASSPGTPSDGYTF. The genes are TRBV18 and TRBJ1-2; D possibly corresponds to TRBD1 (5 bases). Trimming shortened V by 6 bases and J by 8 bases, and 19 bases separated the two germline ends. This CDR3 spans 14 amino acids. Germline CDR1 and CDR2: KGHSH and LQKENI.

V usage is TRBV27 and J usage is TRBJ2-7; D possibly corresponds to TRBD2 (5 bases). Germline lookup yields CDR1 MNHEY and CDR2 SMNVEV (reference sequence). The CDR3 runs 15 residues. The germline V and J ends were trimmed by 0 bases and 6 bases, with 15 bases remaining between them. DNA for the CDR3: TGTGCCAGCAGTTTATCGAGACTACCGATTGGCGAGCAGTACTTC. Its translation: CASSLSRLPIGEQYF.

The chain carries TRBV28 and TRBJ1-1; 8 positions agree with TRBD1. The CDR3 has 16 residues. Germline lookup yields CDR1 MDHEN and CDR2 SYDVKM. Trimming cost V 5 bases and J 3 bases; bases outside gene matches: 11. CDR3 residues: CASSRIGQGEDTEAFF. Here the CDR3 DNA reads TGTGCCAGCAGTAGAATCGGACAGGGCGAGGACACTGAAGCTTTCTTT.

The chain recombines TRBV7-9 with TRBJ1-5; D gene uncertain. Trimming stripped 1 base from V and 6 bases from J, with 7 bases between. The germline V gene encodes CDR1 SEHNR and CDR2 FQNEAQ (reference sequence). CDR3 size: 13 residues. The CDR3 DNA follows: TGTGCCAGCAGCTTAGAGGGCGGTCAGCCCCAGCATTTT. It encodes CASSLEGGQPQHF.

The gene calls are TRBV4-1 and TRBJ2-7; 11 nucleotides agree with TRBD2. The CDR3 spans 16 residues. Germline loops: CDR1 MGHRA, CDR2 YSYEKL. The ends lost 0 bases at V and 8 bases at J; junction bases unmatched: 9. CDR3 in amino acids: CASSQDQGLAGPQQYF. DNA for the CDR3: TGCGCCAGCAGCCAAGATCAAGGACTAGCGGGTCCCCAGCAGTACTTC.

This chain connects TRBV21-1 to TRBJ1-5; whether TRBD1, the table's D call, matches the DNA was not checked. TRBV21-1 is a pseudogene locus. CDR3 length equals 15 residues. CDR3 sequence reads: CASGQPDRGNQPQHF. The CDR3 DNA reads TGTGCCAGCGGTCAGCCAGACAGGGGAAACCAGCCCCAGCATTTT.

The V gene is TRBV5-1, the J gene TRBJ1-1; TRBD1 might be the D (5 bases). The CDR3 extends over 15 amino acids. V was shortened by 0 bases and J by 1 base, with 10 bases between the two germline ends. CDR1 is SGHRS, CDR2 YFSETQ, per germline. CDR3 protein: CASSLGGRSNTEAFF. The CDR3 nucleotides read TGCGCCAGCAGCTTGGGGGGCAGGTCGAACACTGAAGCTTTCTTT.

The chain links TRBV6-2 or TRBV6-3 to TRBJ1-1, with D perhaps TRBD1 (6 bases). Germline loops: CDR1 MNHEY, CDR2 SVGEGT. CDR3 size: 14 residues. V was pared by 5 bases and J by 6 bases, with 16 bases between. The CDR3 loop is CASSNRGGFSEAFF. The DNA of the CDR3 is TGTGCCAGCAGTAATCGAGGGGGTTTCTCTGAAGCTTTCTTT.

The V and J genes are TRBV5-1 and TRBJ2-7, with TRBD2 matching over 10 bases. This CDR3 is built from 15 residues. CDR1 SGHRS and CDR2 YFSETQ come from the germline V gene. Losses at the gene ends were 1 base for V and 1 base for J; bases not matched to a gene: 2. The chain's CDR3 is CASSLPGLASYEQYF. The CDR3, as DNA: TGCGCCAGCAGCTTGCCGGGACTAGCGTCCTACGAGCAGTACTTC.

The CDR3 nucleotides read TGTGCCAGCAGCTCGCAGGGGGCGCTCACCGGGGAGCTGTTTTTT. Protein product: CASSSQGALTGELFF. The chain recombines TRBV11-2 with TRBJ2-2; TRBD1 aligns across 8 bases. The V gene end was trimmed by 4 bases and the J gene end by 4 bases; junction bases not matched to a gene: 5. CDR1 SGHAT and CDR2 FQNNGV come from the germline V gene. The CDR3 totals 15 residues.

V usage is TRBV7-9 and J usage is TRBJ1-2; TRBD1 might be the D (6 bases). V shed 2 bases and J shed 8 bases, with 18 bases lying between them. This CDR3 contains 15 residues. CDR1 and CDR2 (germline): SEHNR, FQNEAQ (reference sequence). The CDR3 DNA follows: TGTGCCAGCAGCTTAATGGCAGGGGAATCGGGGGGCTACACCTTC. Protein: CASSLMAGESGGYTF.

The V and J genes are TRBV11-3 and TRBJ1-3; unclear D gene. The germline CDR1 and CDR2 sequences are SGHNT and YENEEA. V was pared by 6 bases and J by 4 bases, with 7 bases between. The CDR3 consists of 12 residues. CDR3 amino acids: CASSAGGNTIYF. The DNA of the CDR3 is TGTGCCAGCAGTGCTGGGGGAAACACCATATATTTT.

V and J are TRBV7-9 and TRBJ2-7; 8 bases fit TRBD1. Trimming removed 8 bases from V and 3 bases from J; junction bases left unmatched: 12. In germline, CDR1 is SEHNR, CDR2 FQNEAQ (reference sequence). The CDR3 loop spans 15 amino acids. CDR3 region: CASRTSGQGNYEQYF. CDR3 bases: TGTGCCAGCCGTACCTCCGGACAGGGCAACTACGAGCAGTACTTC.

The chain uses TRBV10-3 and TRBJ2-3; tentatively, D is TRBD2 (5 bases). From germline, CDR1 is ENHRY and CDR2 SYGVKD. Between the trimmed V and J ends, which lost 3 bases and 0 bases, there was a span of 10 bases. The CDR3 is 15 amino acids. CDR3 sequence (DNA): TGTGCCATCAGTGATTCCGGGATTAGCACAGATACGCAGTATTTT. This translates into CAISDSGISTDTQYF.

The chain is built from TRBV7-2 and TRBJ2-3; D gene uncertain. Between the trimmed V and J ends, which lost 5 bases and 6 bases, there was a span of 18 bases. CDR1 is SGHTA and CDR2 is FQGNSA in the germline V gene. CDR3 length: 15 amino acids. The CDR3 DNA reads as TGTGCCAGCAGCAATAGGCGTCGGAGCGAGGATACGCAGTATTTT. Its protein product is CASSNRRRSEDTQYF.

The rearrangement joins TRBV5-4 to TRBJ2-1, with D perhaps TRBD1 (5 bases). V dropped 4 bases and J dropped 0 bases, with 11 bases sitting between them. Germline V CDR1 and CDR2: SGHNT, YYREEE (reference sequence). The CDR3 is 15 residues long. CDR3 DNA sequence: TGTGCCAGCAGCAATGGACAAAGCTCCTACAATGAGCAGTTCTTC. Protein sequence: CASSNGQSSYNEQFF.

This CDR3 reads CASSKTEASYGYTF. DNA of the CDR3: TGTGCCAGCAGTAAAACAGAGGCCTCCTATGGCTACACCTTC. The chain is built from TRBV25-1 and TRBJ1-2, with D hard to call. Germline V gene lookup returns CDR1 MGHDK and CDR2 SYGVNS. There are 14 residues in the CDR3. The V and J ends lost 5 bases and 4 bases respectively, with 14 bases between them.

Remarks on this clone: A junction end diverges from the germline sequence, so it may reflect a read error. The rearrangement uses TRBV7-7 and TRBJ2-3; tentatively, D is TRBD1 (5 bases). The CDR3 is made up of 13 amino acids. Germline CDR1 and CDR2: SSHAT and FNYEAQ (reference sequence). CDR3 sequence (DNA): TGTGCTAGCAGCTTGACAGGCACAGATACGCAGTATTTT. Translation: CASSLTGTDTQYF. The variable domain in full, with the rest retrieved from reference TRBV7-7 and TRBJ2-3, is GAGVSQSPRYKVTKRGQDVTLRCDPISSHATLYWYQQALGQGPEFLTYFNYEAQPDKSGLPSDRFSAERPEGSISTLTIQRTEQRDSAMYRCASSLTGTDTQYFGPGTRLTVL.